The following is a T cell receptor (beta chain) sequence with its context. The antigen remains undetermined. The PCR had 60 Vbeta and 13 Jbeta primers. Per the authors' pipeline: Later reanalysis found tens of millions of unique TCR beta chains, some 10 million of them shared. Sequenced by immunoSEQ multiplex PCR; TCRdb stores in-frame clones only, minus some. From that table come the V and J calls and clone size; the DNA was used to work out D and trimming. The sample lists 110,000 to 150,000 clones, 80% seen once, with under 6% in the top ten. The data originate from a study of cytomegalovirus exposure and HLA in healthy donors. Study summary: There were roughly 120 million unique TCR beta sequences, drawn from approximately 180 million T cells, in an earlier analysis.

The study's findings and limits: Per a prior analysis, the majority of TCR beta V segments were productive roughly 87% or roughly 30% of the time. In a later analysis, a missense DCLRE1C variant was linked to TCR beta V- and J-gene trimming.

CDR3 length equals 14 residues. Deletions cut 7 bases from V and 1 base from J, with 13 bases between. Germline CDR1 LNHDA, CDR2 SQIVND (reference sequence). The origin of this receptor is a middle-aged man in good health and CMV-seronegative. The sample taken for sequencing was PBMCs. V gene TRBV19 combines with J gene TRBJ1-1; possibly TRBD1 for D (6 bases). In DNA, the CDR3 is TGTGCCAGTACTCCGGGACACTGGAACACTGAAGCTTTCTTT. This gives the protein CASTPGHWNTEAFF.